A single sample is the source of the 13 T cell receptor beta chains below, sequenced in a study of shared clonotypes between healthy human individuals. Assay: immunoSEQ multiplex PCR; the TCRdb copy retains only in-frame clones and omits some. The table lists approximately 350,000 clones, over 65% of them singletons, with over 9% in the top ten. The sample taken for sequencing was memory CD4+ T cells sorted from blood. Subset described: CD45RA-negative fraction. These receptors came from a young man in good health.

The chain carries TRBV10-2 and TRBJ2-5, with 8 bases fitting TRBD1. The V and J ends lost 4 bases and 0 bases, in that order; junction bases with no gene match: 7. Germline-derived CDR1 and CDR2 are WSHSY and SAAADI. This CDR3 contains 16 residues. CDR3 loop: CASSAQGAEYQETQYF. The CDR3 nucleotides are TGCGCCAGCAGTGCCCAGGGGGCCGAGTACCAAGAGACCCAGTACTTC.

The chain uses TRBV5-6 and TRBJ2-5, with 7 bases fitting TRBD2. Near its end, the DNA agrees better with TRBJ2-7, so the J call may be wrong. This CDR3 contains 17 residues. Germline lookup yields CDR1 SGHDT and CDR2 YYEEEE. Here the CDR3 reads CASSPRGSGVSSYEQYF. The DNA for the CDR3 is TGTGCCAGCAGCCCAAGGGGCAGCGGGGTTAGCTCCTACGAGCAGTACTTC.

This clone was found a few times. The chain links TRBV4-1 to TRBJ1-5; D not certain. CDR1 MGHRA and CDR2 YSYEKL come from the germline V gene. Trimming removed 1 base at V and 0 bases at J, with 4 bases between. The CDR3 runs to 14 residues. CDR3 protein: CASSQVYSNQPQHF. DNA for the CDR3: TGCGCCAGCAGCCAAGTCTATAGCAATCAGCCCCAGCATTTT.

In this sample, this clone turned up a few times. The chain links TRBV5-1 to TRBJ2-1, with no clear D. The length of the CDR3 is 14 residues. V lost 0 bases to trimming and J lost 3 bases, with 7 bases between them. Germline CDR1 and CDR2: SGHRS and YFSETQ. Written as DNA, the CDR3 is TGCGCCAGCAGCTTGGATCCGGACTACAATGAGCAGTTCTTC. It codes for CASSLDPDYNEQFF.

The chain carries TRBV9 and TRBJ2-5; D possibly corresponds to TRBD1 (5 bases). V lost 1 base and J 0 bases, leaving 7 bases between the germline ends. Germline V CDR1 and CDR2: SGDLS, YYNGEE. This CDR3 spans 14 amino acids. CDR3: CASSVSGNQETQYF. In DNA, the CDR3 is TGTGCCAGCAGCGTATCAGGGAACCAAGAGACCCAGTACTTC.

This chain joins TRBV10-3 and TRBJ2-2, with 10 bases fitting TRBD2. Germline lookup yields CDR1 ENHRY and CDR2 SYGVKD. V lost 9 bases, J lost 2 bases, and 6 bases stayed unmatched. CDR3 length: 15 residues. This CDR3 is CAMSTSGTNTGELFF. Here the CDR3 DNA reads TGTGCCATGTCAACTAGCGGGACCAACACCGGGGAGCTGTTTTTT.

CDR3 protein: CSVVPGVTEAFF. CDR3 coding DNA: TGCAGCGTGGTTCCGGGAGTCACTGAAGCTTTCTTT. V and J are TRBV29-1 and TRBJ1-1; no definite D call. The germline V and J ends were trimmed by 6 bases and 4 bases, with 12 bases remaining between them. The CDR3 length is 12 residues. Germline CDR1 is SQVTM and CDR2 is ANQGSEA.

The chain carries TRBV19 and TRBJ1-1; TRBD1 might be the D (5 bases). The germline gives CDR1 LNHDA, CDR2 SQIVND (reference sequence). V was pared by 5 bases and J by 5 bases, with 9 bases between. This CDR3 region has 12 residues. The CDR3 DNA is TGTGCCAGTAGTGTTAGGGGAACTGAAGCTTTCTTT. Translating gives CASSVRGTEAFF.

The chain couples TRBV5-4 to TRBJ1-2, with TRBD1 as a possible D gene (5 bases). CDR3 length equals 13 residues. Germline V gene data show CDR1 as SGHNT and CDR2 as YYREEE (reference sequence). Trimming took 2 bases from V and 2 from J, leaving 7 bases between them. Here the CDR3 DNA reads TGTGCCAGCAGCTTTGGGGGGAACTATGGCTACACCTTC. Translation: CASSFGGNYGYTF.

The chain carries TRBV7-9 and TRBJ1-6; no definite D call. CDR3 size: 14 residues. Per germline, CDR1 SEHNR and CDR2 FQNEAQ (reference sequence). V was pared by 2 bases and J by 7 bases, with 9 bases between. CDR3 DNA sequence: TGTGCCAGCAGCTTATCTGGTGTAAATTCACCCCTCCACTTT. It specifies CASSLSGVNSPLHF.

V usage is TRBV2 and J usage is TRBJ2-7, with 10 bases fitting TRBD2. V was clipped by 5 bases and J by 5 bases; unmatched bases: 9. Germline V lookup: CDR1 SNHLY, CDR2 FYNNEI. This CDR3 is built from 15 residues. CDR3 nucleotide sequence: TGTGCCAGCAGTAGGGCTAGCGGGAGTTGGAACGAGCAGTACTTC. Translation: CASSRASGSWNEQYF.

The sample holds many counts of this clone. The rearrangement uses TRBV30 and TRBJ1-2; the D is unclear. Germline lookup yields CDR1 GTSNPN and CDR2 SVGIG (reference sequence). The CDR3 covers 12 residues. V lost 4 bases to trimming and J lost 8 bases, with 14 bases between them. As DNA, the CDR3 is TGTGCCTGGACGGCAGTGTCACCCGGCTACACCTTC. Translated: CAWTAVSPGYTF.

The chain employs TRBV6-5 and TRBJ2-7; tentatively, D is TRBD1 (5 bases). The germline V gene encodes CDR1 MNHEY and CDR2 SVGAGI. This CDR3 has 15 amino acids. Trimming left V 2 bases short and J 2 bases short, with 13 bases between. The CDR3 loop is CASSYQRTFPYEQYF. CDR3 nucleotide sequence: TGTGCCAGCAGTTACCAGAGGACATTCCCCTACGAGCAGTACTTC.